This T cell receptor (beta chain) was profiled in a study of vaccination effects on CD4 cells after COVID-19. CDR1 and CDR2 (germline): SGHNT, YENEEA. The CDR3 is made up of 15 amino acids. The ends lost 0 bases at V and 2 bases at J; junction bases unmatched: 0. TCRdb keeps only in-frame clones here, not all; method: immunoSEQ multiplex PCR. The table has around 20,000 clones, about 71% seen once. Within the ViraFEST assay, antigen-specific CD4+ T cells underwent expansion with viral peptide pools prior to sequencing. Culture proceeded for about ten days, and CD4+ T cells were then isolated. Testing of the vaccine recipients showed negative nucleocapsid antibodies and no prior SARS-CoV-2 infection. This clone is medium-sized by share. Its antigen is as yet unknown. Study-wide findings and caveats: Few convalescent patients were included, and no early post-infection timepoints were sampled. Late after vaccination, infection- and vaccine-induced clones showed marked clonal contraction. Healthy vaccine recipients' vaccine-induced clones were almost all SARS-CoV-2 mono-reactive.

The V gene is TRBV11-3, the J gene TRBJ2-1, with 8 bases fitting TRBD1. The sequencing here drew on CD4+ T cells from PBMCs cultured with HCoV-229E spike peptides, taken before COVID-19 vaccination. This clonotype was obtained from a human donor who received a COVID-19 vaccine. The CDR3 DNA is TGTGCCAGCAGCTTAGAACAGGGGGCCTACAATGAGCAGTTCTTC. Amino acid sequence: CASSLEQGAYNEQFF.